This TCR beta chain derives from a study of cytomegalovirus exposure and HLA in healthy donors. Findings of the study overall: Cytomegalovirus-associated TCR beta chains were listed, numbering roughly 150.

The study ran its PCR with 60 Vbeta and 13 Jbeta primers. The protocol was immunoSEQ multiplex PCR, while the TCRdb copy is restricted to in-frame clones and leaves out a portion. The repertoire consists of 130,000 to 150,000 clones, with 73% occurring once and the leading ten covering 13% to 15%. Points on this clone: Its target is unknown.

The sequenced sample consisted of PBMCs. The clonotype comes from a human donor in good health.

CDR3 sequence (DNA): TGTGCCAGCAGCTTGGACGCGGAGACCTACAATGAGCAGTTCTTC. It yields the protein CASSLDAETYNEQFF. The chain has TRBV5-6 and TRBJ2-1; D gene uncertain. Trimming removed 0 bases from V and 2 bases from J, with 9 bases in between. CDR1 is SGHDT, CDR2 YYEEEE, per germline. CDR3 length equals 15 residues. The full variable domain, completed using reference TRBV5-6 and TRBJ2-1, is DAGVTQSPTHLIKTRGQQVTLRCSPKSGHDTVSWYQQALGQGPQFIFQYYEEEERQRGNFPDRFSGHQFPNYSSELNVNALLLGDSALYLCASSLDAETYNEQFFGPGTRLTVL.